The 8 T cell receptor beta chains in this list originate from one sample, sequenced in a study of T cells in Graves' hyperthyroidism and ophthalmopathy. Amplified TCR beta CDR3 regions derived from RNA transcripts. The HTBI set primed first-round TCR CDR3 RT-PCR. TCRdb used MiXCR to reprocess the multiplex PCR reads, holding one entry per CDR3 protein. The sample lists about 300,000 distinct CDR3 sequences, roughly 19% occurring once. What was sequenced was blood. All receptors come from a man aged 45-65 years with Graves' ophthalmopathy.

This clonotype was counted only a few times. This chain joins TRBV19 and TRBJ1-1; a weak D match, TRBD1 (5 bases). The germline gives CDR1 LNHDA, CDR2 SQIVND (reference sequence). This CDR3 region has 13 residues. Trimming left V 5 bases short and J 1 base short, with 8 bases between. The CDR3 here is CASSRGSNTEAFF. The CDR3 DNA reads as TGTGCCAGTAGTCGGGGGTCGAACACTGAAGCTTTCTTT.

This clonotype came up a few times. The chain joins TRBV12-3 or TRBV12-4 to TRBJ2-7, with D maybe TRBD2 (6 bases). V dropped 3 bases and J dropped 5 bases, with 14 bases sitting between them. The CDR3 has 14 amino acids. The CDR3 region is CASSFSAGGNEQYF. As DNA, the CDR3 is TGTGCCAGCAGTTTTTCGGCCGGCGGGAACGAGCAGTACTTC.

This clonotype was picked up a small number of times. The rearrangement joins TRBV12-5 to TRBJ2-1, with 10 nucleotides matching TRBD2. The germline gives CDR1 LGHNT, CDR2 FRNRAP. With 1 base clipped from V and 4 bases from J, the junction kept 1 base outside the gene matches. The CDR3 contains 15 residues. In DNA, the CDR3 is TGTGCTAGTGGTTTGGGGACTAGCGGATACAATGAGCAGTTCTTC. Amino acids: CASGLGTSGYNEQFF.

This clonotype was counted only a few times. V usage is TRBV9 and J usage is TRBJ2-7, with TRBD1 as a possible D gene (5 bases). The CDR3 length is 18 residues. Trimming removed 0 bases from V and 5 bases from J, with 24 bases in between. Looked up from germline, CDR1 is SGDLS and CDR2 is YYNGEE. In DNA, the CDR3 is TGTGCCAGCAGCGTAGATCGTATCCGAGCCCAGGGTCCCCACGAGCAGTACTTC. Its translation is CASSVDRIRAQGPHEQYF. Variable domain in full (rest from reference TRBV9 and TRBJ2-7): DSGVTQTPKHLITATGQRVTLRCSPRSGDLSVYWYQQSLDQGLQFLIQYYNGEERAKGNILERFSAQQFPDLHSELNLSSLELGDSALYFCASSVDRIRAQGPHEQYFGPGTRLTVT.

This clonotype has ten or more counts. The chain has TRBV7-3 and TRBJ2-3; no firm D call. This CDR3 is built from 15 residues. Trimming stripped 4 bases from V and 5 bases from J, with 16 bases between. Per germline, CDR1 SGHTA and CDR2 FQGTGA. The CDR3 nucleotides read TGTGCCAGCAGCTCAATTGGTAGTCCAGGAGATACGCAGTATTTT. As protein: CASSSIGSPGDTQYF.

There are many counts of this clonotype. The chain recombines TRBV3-1 with TRBJ2-5, with 8 nucleotides matching TRBD2. CDR1 and CDR2 (germline): LGHDT, YNNKEL (reference sequence). J gave up 4 bases and V 6 bases, and 7 bases lay outside the gene matches. The length of the CDR3 is 14 residues. CDR3 coding DNA: TGTGCCAGCAGGGTCGGGGGGGGAGGAGAGACCCAGTACTTC. This translates into CASRVGGGGETQYF.

This clonotype was counted many times. The rearrangement links TRBV6-1 to TRBJ1-1; D call uncertain. This CDR3 region has 15 residues. Between the trimmed V and J ends, which lost 5 bases and 1 base, there was a span of 14 bases. CDR1 and CDR2 (germline): MNHNS, SASEGT. CDR3 loop: CASSSPAGKNTEAFF. CDR3 bases: TGTGCCAGCAGTTCCCCTGCCGGGAAGAACACTGAAGCTTTCTTT.

There are a few counts of this clonotype. V and J are TRBV28 and TRBJ2-5; 15 positions match TRBD2. From germline, CDR1 is MDHEN and CDR2 SYDVKM. This CDR3 is built from 18 residues. V lost 6 bases, J lost 7 bases, and 15 bases stayed unmatched. The CDR3 sequence is CASRRNPGLAGGGGTQYF. CDR3 nucleotides: TGTGCCAGCAGGCGTAACCCGGGACTAGCGGGAGGAGGTGGGACCCAGTACTTC.